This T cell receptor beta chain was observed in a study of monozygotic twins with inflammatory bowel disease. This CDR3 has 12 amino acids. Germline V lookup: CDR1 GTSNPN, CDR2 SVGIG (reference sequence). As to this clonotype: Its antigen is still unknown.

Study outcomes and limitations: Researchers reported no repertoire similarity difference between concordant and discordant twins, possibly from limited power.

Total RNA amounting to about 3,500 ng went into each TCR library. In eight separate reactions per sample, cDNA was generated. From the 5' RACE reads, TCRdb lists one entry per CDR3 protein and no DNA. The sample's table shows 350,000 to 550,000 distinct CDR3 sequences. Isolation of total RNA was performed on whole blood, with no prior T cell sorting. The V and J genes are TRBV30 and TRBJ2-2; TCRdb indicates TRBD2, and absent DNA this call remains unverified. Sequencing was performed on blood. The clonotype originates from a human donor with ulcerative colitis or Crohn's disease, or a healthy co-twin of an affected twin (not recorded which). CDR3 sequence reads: CVWSPPTGELFF.